The entry below describes one T cell receptor beta chain. The sample originates from a study of blood T cell repertoires in COVID-19. Study-wide context: Specimens from acute and convalescent COVID-19 originated in the United States, Italy and Spain. PBMCs, B-cell-depleted T cells, or T cells provided the cDNA or gDNA that made up the material.

Sequencing used immunoSEQ multiplex PCR; TCRdb keeps in-frame clones, though not all of them. The data show 200,000 or so clones, around 81% seen once. This clonotype originated in a woman aged 70-85 years with acute or convalescent COVID-19. Sequencing input: peripheral blood.

The CDR3 bases are TGTGCCAGCAGACAGGGGACTCATAGCAATCAGCCCCAGCATTTT. It is translated as CASRQGTHSNQPQHF. This chain links TRBV28 with TRBJ1-5, with TRBD1 matching over 7 bases. The CDR3 loop spans 15 amino acids. V lost 6 bases, J lost 0 bases, and 5 bases stayed unmatched. Germline lookup yields CDR1 MDHEN and CDR2 SYDVKM.